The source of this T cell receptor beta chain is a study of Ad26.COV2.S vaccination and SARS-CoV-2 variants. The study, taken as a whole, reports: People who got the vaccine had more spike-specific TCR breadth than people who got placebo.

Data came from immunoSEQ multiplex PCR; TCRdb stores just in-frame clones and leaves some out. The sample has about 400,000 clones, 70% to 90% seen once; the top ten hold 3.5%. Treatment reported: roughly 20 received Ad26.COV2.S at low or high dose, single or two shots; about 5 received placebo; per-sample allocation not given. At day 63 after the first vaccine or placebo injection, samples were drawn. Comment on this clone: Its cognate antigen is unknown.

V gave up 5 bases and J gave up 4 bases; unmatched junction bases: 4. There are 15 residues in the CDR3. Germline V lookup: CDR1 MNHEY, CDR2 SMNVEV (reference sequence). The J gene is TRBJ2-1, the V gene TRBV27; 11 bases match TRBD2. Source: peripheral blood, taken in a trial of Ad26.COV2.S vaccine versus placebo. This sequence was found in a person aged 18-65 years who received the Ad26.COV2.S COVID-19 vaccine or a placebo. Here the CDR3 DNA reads TGTGCCAGCAGTCTTGGGACTAGCGGTTACAATGAGCAGTTCTTC. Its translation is CASSLGTSGYNEQFF.